A selection of T cell receptor beta chains follows, all from one sample in a study of blood T cell repertoires in COVID-19. TCRdb's table, derived via immunoSEQ multiplex PCR, lists solely in-frame clones and lacks some. The sample has a few hundred thousand clones, about 89% seen once; the top ten hold around 6.6%. Sequencing used peripheral blood. Receptors originate from a man aged 18-30 years who had recovered from COVID-19. The CDR3 runs from the conserved cysteine through the conserved F or W. The D gene is left open where the match is weak. Part of the rows lack a size; the others show once, few, many or a class for expanded clones.

>TRBV19|.|TRBD1|TRBJ2-7
CASSPRPYIQGARDEQYF
TGTGCCAGTAGTCCCCGCCCCTATATACAGGGGGCGCGGGACGAGCAGTACTTC
>TRBV5-4|.|TRBD2|TRBJ2-7
CASSLGGASGRGEQYF
TGTGCCAGCAGCTTGGGAGGAGCTAGCGGGAGGGGCGAGCAGTACTTC
>TRBV4-1|.|TRBD2|TRBJ2-3
CASSQDFTSGLTDTQYF
TGCGCCAGCAGCCAAGATTTCACTAGCGGACTAACAGATACGCAGTATTTT
>TRBV5-6|.|.|TRBJ1-2
CASSRRGGWQRIYGYTF
TGTGCCAGCAGCCGGCGGGGGGGTTGGCAGAGGATCTATGGCTACACCTTC
>TRBV18|.|.|TRBJ1-2
CASSSGEGYTF
TGTGCCAGCTCCTCGGGGGAAGGCTACACCTTC
>TRBV20-1|.|TRBD2|TRBJ2-5
CSASAGEGRETQYF
TGCAGTGCTAGTGCGGGGGAGGGCCGAGAGACCCAGTACTTC
>TRBV14|once|.|TRBJ2-6
CASSQGLSAVPSGANVLTF
TGTGCCAGCAGCCAAGGGTTGTCGGCGGTTCCGTCTGGGGCCAACGTCCTGACTTTC
>TRBV19|.|TRBD1|TRBJ1-4
CASSLGQGATNEKLFF
TGTGCCAGTAGTTTGGGACAGGGGGCAACTAATGAAAAACTGTTTTTT
>TRBV11-2|.|.|TRBJ1-2
CAGSVQAGGYTF
TGTGCCGGCAGCGTACAGGCGGGGGGCTACACCTTC
>TRBV25-1|once|TRBD2|TRBJ2-1
CASSEYGGGTRNEQFF
TGTGCCAGCAGTGAATATGGGGGGGGAACAAGGAATGAGCAGTTCTTC
>TRBV7-8|.|.|TRBJ2-7
CASSPQGGEQYF
TGTGCCAGCAGCCCGCAGGGGGGAGAGCAGTACTTC
>TRBV12-5|.|TRBD2|TRBJ2-3
CASGEGLAGTDTQYF
TGTGCTAGTGGGGAAGGACTAGCGGGCACAGATACGCAGTATTTT
>TRBV29-1|.|.|TRBJ1-2
CSVVTSPDYGYTF
TGCAGCGTTGTAACCTCCCCGGACTATGGCTACACCTTC
>TRBV27|few|TRBD1|TRBJ2-5
CASRGNWDRGKETQYF
TGTGCCAGCAGGGGGAACTGGGACAGGGGGAAAGAGACCCAGTACTTC
>TRBV4-3|.|TRBD2|TRBJ2-3
CASSRDYLTDTQYF
TGCGCCAGCAGCCGGGACTATCTCACAGATACGCAGTATTTT
>TRBV3-1/TRBV3-2|.|TRBD1|TRBJ1-1
CASSLRGPNTEAFF
TGTGCCAGCAGCCTCAGGGGGCCGAACACTGAAGCTTTCTTT
>TRBV6-6|.|TRBD1|TRBJ1-4
CASSYLEAGGFEKLFF
TGTGCCAGCAGTTACTTAGAGGCAGGGGGCTTTGAAAAACTGTTTTTT
>TRBV19|.|.|TRBJ1-4
CASSPGGFRGKLFF
TGTGCCAGTAGCCCCGGGGGATTTCGGGGAAAACTGTTTTTT
>TRBV4-1|.|TRBD1|TRBJ1-4
CASSARQGPSEKLFF
TGCGCCAGCAGCGCTCGACAGGGGCCCTCTGAAAAACTGTTTTTT
>TRBV3-1/TRBV3-2|.|TRBD1|TRBJ1-4
CASSQERDRGNEKLFF
TGTGCCAGCAGCCAAGAAAGAGACAGGGGTAATGAAAAACTGTTTTTT
>TRBV6-5|once|.|TRBJ2-1
CASTQPGNEQFF
TGTGCCAGCACCCAACCGGGGAATGAGCAGTTCTTC
>TRBV10-2|.|.|TRBJ2-7
CASSHGTLLEQYF
TGCGCCAGCAGCCACGGGACACTCCTCGAGCAGTACTTC
>TRBV18|.|TRBD2|TRBJ2-5
CASSPTSGGLIETQYF
TGTGCCAGCTCACCGACTAGCGGGGGACTGATAGAGACCCAGTACTTC
>TRBV6-4|.|TRBD2|TRBJ2-1
CASRDVAGGAWNEQFF
TGTGCCAGCAGAGATGTAGCGGGAGGGGCATGGAATGAGCAGTTCTTC
>TRBV15|once|.|TRBJ1-2
CATSRDRGFGLRYTF
TGTGCCACCAGCAGAGATAGGGGCTTTGGGCTTCGCTACACCTTC
>TRBV11-2|.|TRBD1|TRBJ2-7
CASSLDRGQGRF
TGTGCCAGCAGCTTAGATCGGGGACAGGGCCGGTTC
>TRBV7-9|.|TRBD1|TRBJ1-4
CASSLGQGLEKLFF
TGTGCCAGCAGCTTAGGACAGGGATTAGAAAAACTGTTTTTT
>TRBV12-3/TRBV12-4|.|.|TRBJ2-3
CASKSADTQYF
TGTGCCAGCAAGTCGGCAGATACGCAGTATTTT
>TRBV2|.|TRBD1|TRBJ2-7
CASMWTGATYEQYF
TGTGCCAGCATGTGGACAGGGGCAACCTACGAGCAGTACTTC
>TRBV20-1|once|TRBD1|TRBJ1-1
CSAREDRSAFF
TGCAGTGCTAGAGAGGACAGGTCGGCTTTCTTT
>TRBV2|.|TRBD1|TRBJ2-5
CASMDRGWETQYF
TGTGCCAGCATGGACAGGGGGTGGGAGACCCAGTACTTC
>TRBV2|.|TRBD1|TRBJ2-2
CASTDRGAGELFF
TGTGCCAGCACTGACAGGGGCGCGGGGGAGCTGTTTTTT
>TRBV6-5|.|.|TRBJ1-1
CASSYSKKGGGTEAFF
TGTGCCAGCAGTTACTCGAAAAAAGGGGGAGGGACTGAAGCTTTCTTT
>TRBV10-3|.|.|TRBJ2-3
CAISIPGSTDTQYF
TGTGCCATCAGCATCCCGGGGTCCACAGATACGCAGTATTTT
>TRBV12-3/TRBV12-4|.|.|TRBJ2-7
CASSPRIEQYF
TGTGCCAGCAGTCCCCGTATCGAGCAGTACTTC
>TRBV14|.|TRBD2|TRBJ2-1
CASSQLAGAYNEQFF
TGTGCCAGCAGCCAATTAGCGGGAGCCTACAATGAGCAGTTCTTC
>TRBV7-2|.|.|TRBJ2-5
CASCRTAQETQYF
TGTGCCAGCTGTAGGACAGCTCAAGAGACCCAGTACTTC
>TRBV6-5|once|.|TRBJ2-2
CASSYSAGGIGELFF
TGTGCCAGCAGTTACTCAGCAGGGGGGATCGGGGAGCTGTTTTTT
>TRBV19|once|TRBD1|TRBJ1-2
CASSTGGGYGYTF
TGTGCCAGTAGTACAGGGGGCGGCTATGGCTACACCTTC
>TRBV6-6|.|TRBD2|TRBJ2-3
CASSSSGGGTDTQYF
TGTGCCAGCAGTTCGAGCGGGGGCGGCACAGATACGCAGTATTTT
>TRBV7-9|.|.|TRBJ2-7
CASSPQLGPTYEQYF
TGTGCCAGCAGCCCACAGCTGGGCCCAACCTACGAGCAGTACTTC
>TRBV2|.|.|TRBJ2-7
CASSVPGDSFSYEQYF
TGTGCCAGCAGTGTGCCCGGGGACTCGTTCTCCTACGAGCAGTACTTC
>TRBV5-8|.|TRBD1|TRBJ2-7
CASSSGTVPYEQYF
TGTGCCAGCAGCTCCGGGACAGTTCCCTACGAGCAGTACTTC
>TRBV2|.|TRBD1|TRBJ2-1
CAIRGRDEQFF
TGTGCCATCAGGGGGCGCGATGAGCAGTTCTTC
>TRBV9|.|TRBD2|TRBJ2-1
CASSVGGTSLYNEQFF
TGTGCCAGCAGCGTAGGAGGGACTAGCCTCTACAATGAGCAGTTCTTC
>TRBV7-9|.|TRBD2|TRBJ2-1
CASSSGLASHDEQFF
TGTGCCAGCAGCTCGGGACTAGCGTCGCACGATGAGCAGTTCTTC
>TRBV7-9|.|TRBD1|TRBJ1-1
CASSSGQGDTEAFF
TGTGCCAGCAGCTCCGGACAGGGTGACACTGAAGCTTTCTTT
>TRBV25-1|.|.|TRBJ1-1
CASREAKNTEAFF
TGTGCCAGCAGGGAGGCAAAGAACACTGAAGCTTTCTTT